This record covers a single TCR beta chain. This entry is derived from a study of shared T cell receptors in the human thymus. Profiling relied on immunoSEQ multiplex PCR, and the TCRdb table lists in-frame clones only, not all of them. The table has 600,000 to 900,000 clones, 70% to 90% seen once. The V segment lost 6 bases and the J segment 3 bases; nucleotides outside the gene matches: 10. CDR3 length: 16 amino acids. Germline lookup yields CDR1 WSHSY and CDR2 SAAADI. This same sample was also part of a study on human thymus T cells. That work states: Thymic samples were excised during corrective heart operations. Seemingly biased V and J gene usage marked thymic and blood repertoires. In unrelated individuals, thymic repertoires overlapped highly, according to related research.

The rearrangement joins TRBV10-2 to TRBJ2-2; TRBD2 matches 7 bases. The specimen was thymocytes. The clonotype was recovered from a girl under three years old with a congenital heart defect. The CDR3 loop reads CASRDTSEGYTGELFF. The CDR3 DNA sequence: TGCGCCAGCAGGGATACTAGCGAGGGATACACCGGGGAGCTGTTTTTT.